Listed below are T cell receptor beta chains from one sample, sequenced in a study of T cell changes during pregnancy in multiple sclerosis. TCRdb's copy holds only in-frame clones and misses some; the assay was immunoSEQ multiplex PCR. The sample shows 90,000 to 100,000 clones, 92% of them seen only once. The starting material was peripheral blood, obtained after pregnancy. The receptors come from a female donor in good health, enrolled as a control in a pregnancy study. The CDR3 runs from the conserved cysteine through the conserved F or W. Fields, in order: J gene, V gene, CDR3 protein.

TRBJ2-7	TRBV23-1	CASSRTRTGSDYEQYF
TRBJ1-3	TRBV7-2	CASSLRARGASGNTIYF
TRBJ2-3	TRBV2	CASRTGTSGFTDTQYF
TRBJ1-1	TRBV18	CASSPLGRGNTEAFF
TRBJ1-4	TRBV6-1	CASSDDPGILANEKLFF
TRBJ2-3	TRBV28	CASSLWSIPSTDTQYF
TRBJ2-5	TRBV7-9	CASSSPRELQRKETQYF
TRBJ1-1	TRBV11-2	CASSLLLQKNTEAFF
TRBJ2-1	TRBV11-3	CASSSWEARNEQFF
TRBJ2-5	TRBV27	CASSLSYGWGAGGQETQYF
TRBJ2-6	TRBV7-9	CASSPPSPGANVLTF
TRBJ1-2	TRBV5-6	CASSLSGLGGYTF
TRBJ1-3	TRBV2	CALGQSSGNTIYF
TRBJ1-2	TRBV4-2	CASSHLEMTNYGYTF
TRBJ2-7	TRBV5-1	CASSLAGTYYEQYF
TRBJ1-2	TRBV9	CASSVEAGDYGYTF
TRBJ1-1	TRBV29-1	CSVGREVRTEAFF
TRBJ2-7	TRBV18	CASSPEVGPYEQYF
TRBJ1-1	TRBV11-1	CASSPRDRGITEAFF
TRBJ2-3	TRBV5-6	CASSSAGGSTDTQYF
TRBJ1-1	TRBV5-8	CASSLAVNTEAFF
TRBJ2-7	TRBV27	CASSTRQGIREQYF
TRBJ2-1	TRBV2	CASTNPGEYEQFF
TRBJ1-4	TRBV4-1	CASSQEAVEKLFF
TRBJ1-2	TRBV5-1	CASSLGRDRALANYGYTF
TRBJ2-7	TRBV6-1	CASRIRTGQYEQYF
TRBJ1-2	TRBV6-5	CASSRTQLSYGYTF
TRBJ2-5	TRBV5-5	CASSPSRTRGETQYF
TRBJ1-2	TRBV7-9	CASRRDPYGYTF
TRBJ2-3	TRBV13	CASKLASTDTQYF
TRBJ2-7	TRBV7-9	CASSLGEERYEQYF
TRBJ2-1	TRBV5-1	CASSLAPGSSYNEQFF
TRBJ2-1	TRBV28	CASTNYPEALRGQNEQFF
TRBJ1-1	TRBV19	CASSTQGQVKAFF
TRBJ2-2	TRBV5-4	CASAPGGPLGGRANTGELFF
TRBJ1-2	TRBV19	CASSTGIGTNYGYTF
TRBJ2-5	TRBV25-1	CASSDPTSGRAGETQYF
TRBJ2-7	TRBV6-5	CASSFSRDRGIHEQYF
TRBJ2-3	TRBV7-2	CASSPPGWNRDFGDTQYF
TRBJ1-2	TRBV5-4	CASSLGRGQNGYTF
TRBJ2-1	TRBV28	CATYDYKGNEQFF
TRBJ2-1	TRBV27	CASSLWTSGTDLSYNEQFF
TRBJ1-2	TRBV10-3	CAISISGFVDGYTF
TRBJ2-1	TRBV20-1	CSAPRGNEQFF
TRBJ1-4	TRBV9	CASSVGGTGKKLFF
TRBJ2-1	TRBV5-1	CASSVTGKANNEQFF
TRBJ2-1	TRBV4-1	CASSQASGRSPYNEQFF
TRBJ1-1	TRBV19	CASSIWVRDGSTEAFF
TRBJ1-1	TRBV28	CASIRTGVLSEAFF
TRBJ2-3	TRBV29-1	CSATGLELPDTQYF
TRBJ2-5	TRBV4-2	CASSQEGTRGARETQYF
TRBJ2-7	TRBV11-2	CASSRTGTNYEQYF
TRBJ2-1	TRBV9	CASSGPSGRNYNEQFF
TRBJ2-3	TRBV4-2	CASSQEGGGDTQYF
TRBJ1-1	TRBV30	CAWSTPGTEAFF
TRBJ1-5	TRBV15	CATSREQGWDQPQHF
TRBJ1-1	TRBV28	CASLNDERGRDTEAFF
TRBJ2-3	TRBV19	CASSSSGTSETQYF
TRBJ2-1	TRBV7-3	CASSLRKGDNEQFF
TRBJ2-7	TRBV18	CASSPNRDYEQYF